Below, 7 T cell receptor beta chains from the same sample are listed, as sequenced in a study of a mutant IDH1 vaccine in newly diagnosed glioma. Their target antigens are unknown. Only in-frame clones appear in the TCRdb table, and some are missing; sequencing was by immunoSEQ multiplex PCR. The data hold tens of thousands of clones, with about 91% observed a single time. Documented time point: week 5, during vaccination. Doses of 300 ug of mutant IDH1 20-mer peptide were given with topical imiquimod. Sequencing used PBMCs, obtained from a glioma patient whose treatment included an IDH1 peptide vaccine. The source of these receptors is a woman aged 45-60 years with glioma.

The gene calls are TRBV4-1 and TRBJ1-2; D unresolved. CDR3 length equals 15 residues. CDR1 is MGHRA and CDR2 is YSYEKL in the germline V gene. V dropped 0 bases and J dropped 6 bases, with 14 bases sitting between them. This CDR3 reads CASSQESRTSDGYTF. The DNA for the CDR3 is TGCGCCAGCAGCCAAGAATCAAGGACTTCGGATGGCTACACCTTC.

The CDR3 spells CASSPPGPGVQETQYF. CDR3 coding DNA: TGTGCCAGCAGCCCGCCAGGGCCAGGCGTCCAAGAGACCCAGTACTTC. The chain is built from TRBV7-9 and TRBJ2-5; TRBD1 is a possible D gene (5 bases). The V gene's germline CDR1 is SEHNR and CDR2 FQNEAQ (reference sequence). V shed 5 bases and J shed 1 base, with 17 bases lying between them. The CDR3 is 16 amino acids.

The chain employs TRBV9 and TRBJ2-1; 11 bases agree with TRBD2. CDR1 is SGDLS and CDR2 is YYNGEE in the germline V gene. V dropped 4 bases and J dropped 0; count of bases not matched to a gene: 12. CDR3 length: 19 residues. This CDR3 reads CASSQAPSGRKSSYNEQFF. DNA for the CDR3: TGTGCCAGCAGCCAGGCCCCTAGCGGGAGGAAGAGCTCCTACAATGAGCAGTTCTTC.

The chain is built from TRBV28 and TRBJ2-6; tentatively, D is TRBD2 (5 bases). V lost 3 bases and J lost 1, with 16 bases in between. This CDR3 comprises 18 residues. The V gene's germline CDR1 is MDHEN and CDR2 SYDVKM. CDR3 amino acids: CASSFNGVSRSGANVLTF. The CDR3 bases are TGTGCCAGCAGTTTTAACGGGGTCTCCAGGTCTGGGGCCAACGTCCTGACTTTC.

V is TRBV14 and J is TRBJ1-4, with D unresolved. The CDR3 sequence is 16 residues long. V dropped 1 base and J dropped 7 bases, with 16 bases sitting between them. Germline V gene sequence: CDR1 SGHDN, CDR2 FVKESK. The CDR3 coding sequence is TGTGCCAGCAGCCAAGGGTCGGCCCCCGGGATTGAAAAACTGTTTTTT. This sequence encodes CASSQGSAPGIEKLFF. The entire variable domain, with the rest obtained from reference TRBV14 and TRBJ1-4, is as follows: EAGVTQFPSHSVIEKGQTVTLRCDPISGHDNLYWYRRVMGKEIKFLLHFVKESKQDESGMPNNRFLAERTGGTYSTLKVQPAELEDSGVYFCASSQGSAPGIEKLFFGSGTQLSVL.

The chain carries TRBV10-1 and TRBJ2-3; no reliable D call. The CDR3 sequence is 13 residues long. V was trimmed by 4 bases and J by 2 bases, leaving 7 bases between them. Germline CDR1 reads WNHNN; CDR2 reads SYGVQD (reference sequence). CDR3 residues: CASSAWATDTQYF. For the CDR3, the DNA is TGCGCCAGCAGTGCTTGGGCCACAGATACGCAGTATTTT.

This clone was found once. This chain connects TRBV18 to TRBJ2-3, with TRBD2 matching 10 bases. The CDR3 is 17 residues long. Trimming took 0 bases from V and 0 from J; bases not matched to a gene: 3. Looked up from germline, CDR1 is KGHSH and CDR2 is LQKENI. The CDR3 DNA is TGTGCCAGCTCACCACCGCGAGCGGGAGGGAGCACAGATACGCAGTATTTT. Translated, it gives CASSPPRAGGSTDTQYF.